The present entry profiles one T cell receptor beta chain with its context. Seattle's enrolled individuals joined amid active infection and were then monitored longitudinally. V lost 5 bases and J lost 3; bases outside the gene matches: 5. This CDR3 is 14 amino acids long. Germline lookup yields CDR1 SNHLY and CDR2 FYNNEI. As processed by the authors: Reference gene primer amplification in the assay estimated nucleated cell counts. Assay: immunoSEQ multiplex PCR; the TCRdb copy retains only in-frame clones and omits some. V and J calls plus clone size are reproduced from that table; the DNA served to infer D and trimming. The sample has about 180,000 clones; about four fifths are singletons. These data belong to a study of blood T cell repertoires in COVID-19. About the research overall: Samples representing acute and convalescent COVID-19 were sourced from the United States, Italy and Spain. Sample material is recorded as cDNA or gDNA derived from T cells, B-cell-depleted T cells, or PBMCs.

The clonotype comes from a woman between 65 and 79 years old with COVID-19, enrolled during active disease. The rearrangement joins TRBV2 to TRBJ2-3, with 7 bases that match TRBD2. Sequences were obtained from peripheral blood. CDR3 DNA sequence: TGTGCCAGCAGTTCCGGGAGGTCGACAGATACGCAGTATTTT. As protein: CASSSGRSTDTQYF.